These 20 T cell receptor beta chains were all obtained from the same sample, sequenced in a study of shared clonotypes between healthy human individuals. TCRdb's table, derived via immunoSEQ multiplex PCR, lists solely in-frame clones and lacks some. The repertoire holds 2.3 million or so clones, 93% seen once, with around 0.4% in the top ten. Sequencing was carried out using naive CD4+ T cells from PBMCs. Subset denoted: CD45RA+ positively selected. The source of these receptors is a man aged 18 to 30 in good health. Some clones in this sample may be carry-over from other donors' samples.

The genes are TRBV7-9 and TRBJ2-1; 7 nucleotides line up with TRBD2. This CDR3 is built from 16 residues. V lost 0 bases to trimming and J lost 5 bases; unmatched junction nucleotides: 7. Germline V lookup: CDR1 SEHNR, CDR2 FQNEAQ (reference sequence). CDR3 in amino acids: CASSLATSSKNNEQFF. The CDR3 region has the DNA TGTGCCAGCAGCTTAGCGACTAGCAGTAAAAACAATGAGCAGTTCTTC.

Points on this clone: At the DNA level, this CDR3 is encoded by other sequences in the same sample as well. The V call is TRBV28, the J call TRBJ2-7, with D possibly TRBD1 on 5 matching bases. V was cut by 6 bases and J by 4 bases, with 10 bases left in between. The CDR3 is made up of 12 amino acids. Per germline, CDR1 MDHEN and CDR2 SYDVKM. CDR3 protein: CASSPTVYEQYF. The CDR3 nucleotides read TGTGCCAGCAGCCCGACAGTTTACGAGCAGTACTTC. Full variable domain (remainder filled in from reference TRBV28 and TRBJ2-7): DVKVTQSSRYLVKRTGEKVFLECVQDMDHENMFWYRQDPGLGLRLIYFSYDVKMKEKGDIPEGYSVSREKKERFSLILESASTNQTSMYLCASSPTVYEQYFGPGTRLTVT.

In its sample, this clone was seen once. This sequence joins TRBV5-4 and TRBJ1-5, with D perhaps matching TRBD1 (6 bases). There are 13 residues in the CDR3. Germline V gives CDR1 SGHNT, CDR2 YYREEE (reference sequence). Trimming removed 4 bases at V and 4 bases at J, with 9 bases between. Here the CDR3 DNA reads TGTGCCAGCAGCCGGGACACGAATCAGCCCCAGCATTTT. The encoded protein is CASSRDTNQPQHF.

The CDR3 region is CASSESADFYGYTF. The CDR3 coding sequence is TGCGCCAGCAGTGAGTCGGCAGATTTTTATGGCTACACCTTC. The J gene is TRBJ1-2, the V gene TRBV10-2; D is undetermined. The CDR3 runs 14 residues. Trimming took off 0 bases at V and 5 bases at J, with 10 bases between the two ends. CDR1 WSHSY and CDR2 SAAADI come from the germline V gene.

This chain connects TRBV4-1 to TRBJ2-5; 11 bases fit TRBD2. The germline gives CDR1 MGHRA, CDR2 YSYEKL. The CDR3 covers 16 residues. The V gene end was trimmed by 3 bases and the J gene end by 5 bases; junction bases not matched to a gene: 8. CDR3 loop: CASSQLLAGVAETQYF. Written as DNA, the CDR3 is TGCGCCAGCAGCCAGCTACTAGCGGGAGTGGCGGAGACCCAGTACTTC.

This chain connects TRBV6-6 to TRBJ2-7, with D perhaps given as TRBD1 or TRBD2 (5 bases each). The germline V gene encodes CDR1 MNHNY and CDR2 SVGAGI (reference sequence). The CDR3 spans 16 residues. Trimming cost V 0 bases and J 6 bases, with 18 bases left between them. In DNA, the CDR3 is TGTGCCAGCAGTTACTCGGGGACGGGAATTCCCCTCGAGCAGTACTTC. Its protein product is CASSYSGTGIPLEQYF.

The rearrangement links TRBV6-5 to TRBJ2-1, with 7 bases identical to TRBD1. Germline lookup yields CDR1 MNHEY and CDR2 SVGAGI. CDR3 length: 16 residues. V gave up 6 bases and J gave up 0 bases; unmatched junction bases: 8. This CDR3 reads CASSYMDRPSYNEQFF. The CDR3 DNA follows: TGTGCCAGCAGCTACATGGACAGGCCCTCCTACAATGAGCAGTTCTTC.

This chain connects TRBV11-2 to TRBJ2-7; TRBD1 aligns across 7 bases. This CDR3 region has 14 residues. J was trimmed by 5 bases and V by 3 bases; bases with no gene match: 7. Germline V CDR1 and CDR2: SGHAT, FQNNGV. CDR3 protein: CASSFSRDSHEQYF. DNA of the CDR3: TGTGCCAGCAGCTTCTCTCGGGACAGCCACGAGCAGTACTTC.

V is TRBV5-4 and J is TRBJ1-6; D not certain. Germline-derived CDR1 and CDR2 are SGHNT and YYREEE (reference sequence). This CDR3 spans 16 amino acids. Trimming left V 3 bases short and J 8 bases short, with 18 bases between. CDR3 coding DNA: TGTGCCAGCAGCTCCGGGTTGAGTCGTTTCTATTCACCCCTCCACTTT. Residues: CASSSGLSRFYSPLHF. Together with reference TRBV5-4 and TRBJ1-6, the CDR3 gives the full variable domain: ETGVTQSPTHLIKTRGQQVTLRCSSQSGHNTVSWYQQALGQGPQFIFQYYREEENGRGNFPPRFSGLQFPNYSSELNVNALELDDSALYLCASSSGLSRFYSPLHFGNGTRLTVT.

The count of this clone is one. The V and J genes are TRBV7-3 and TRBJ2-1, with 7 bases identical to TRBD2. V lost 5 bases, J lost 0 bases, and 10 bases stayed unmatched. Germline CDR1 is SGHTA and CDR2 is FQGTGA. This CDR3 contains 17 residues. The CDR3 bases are TGTGCCAGCAGCCCTGGCCACGGGGGGAGCTCCTACAATGAGCAGTTCTTC. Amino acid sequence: CASSPGHGGSSYNEQFF.

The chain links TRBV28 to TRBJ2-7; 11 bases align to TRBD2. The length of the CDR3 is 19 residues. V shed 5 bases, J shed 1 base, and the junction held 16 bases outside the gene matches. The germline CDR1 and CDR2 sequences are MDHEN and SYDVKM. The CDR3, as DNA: TGTGCCAGCAGTCTCCTATCGCCCGGGACTAGCGGACGATCCTACGAGCAGTACTTC. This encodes CASSLLSPGTSGRSYEQYF.

Here the CDR3 DNA reads TGTGCCAGCAGCAAAGCGGGTGCGGGGGCCAGCACAGATACGCAGTATTTT. Protein: CASSKAGAGASTDTQYF. V and J are TRBV21-1 and TRBJ2-3; TRBD2 is the table's D call, not checked against the DNA. TRBV21-1 is reported as a pseudogene. The CDR3 is 17 amino acids.

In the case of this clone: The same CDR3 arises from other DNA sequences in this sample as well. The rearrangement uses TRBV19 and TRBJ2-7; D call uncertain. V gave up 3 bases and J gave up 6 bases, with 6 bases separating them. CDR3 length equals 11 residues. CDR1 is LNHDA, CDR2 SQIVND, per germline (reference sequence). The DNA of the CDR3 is TGTGCCAGTAGTATGGCGAGCGAGCAGTACTTC. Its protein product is CASSMASEQYF.

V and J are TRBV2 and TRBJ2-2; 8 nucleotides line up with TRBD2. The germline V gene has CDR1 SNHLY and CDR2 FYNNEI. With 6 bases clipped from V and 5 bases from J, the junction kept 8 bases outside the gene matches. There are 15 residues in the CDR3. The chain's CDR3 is CASRAGLAGTGELFF. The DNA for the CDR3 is TGTGCCAGCAGGGCCGGACTAGCTGGGACCGGGGAGCTGTTTTTT.

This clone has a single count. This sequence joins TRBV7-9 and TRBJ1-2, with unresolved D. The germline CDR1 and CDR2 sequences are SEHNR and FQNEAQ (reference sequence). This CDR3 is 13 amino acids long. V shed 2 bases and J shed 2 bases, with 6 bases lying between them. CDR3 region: CASSLIGNYGYTF. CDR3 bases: TGTGCCAGCAGCTTAATTGGGAACTATGGCTACACCTTC.

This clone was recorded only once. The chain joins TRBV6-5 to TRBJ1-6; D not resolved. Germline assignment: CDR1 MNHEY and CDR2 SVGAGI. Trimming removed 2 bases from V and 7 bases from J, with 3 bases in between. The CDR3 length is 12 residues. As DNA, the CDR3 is TGTGCCAGCAGTTACGCGAATTCACCCCTCCACTTT. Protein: CASSYANSPLHF.

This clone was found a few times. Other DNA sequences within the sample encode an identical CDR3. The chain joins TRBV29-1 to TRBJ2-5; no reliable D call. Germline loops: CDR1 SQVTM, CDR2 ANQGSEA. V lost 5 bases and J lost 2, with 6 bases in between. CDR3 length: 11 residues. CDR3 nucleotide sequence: TGCAGCGTTAGGCCGCAAGAGACCCAGTACTTC. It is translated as CSVRPQETQYF.

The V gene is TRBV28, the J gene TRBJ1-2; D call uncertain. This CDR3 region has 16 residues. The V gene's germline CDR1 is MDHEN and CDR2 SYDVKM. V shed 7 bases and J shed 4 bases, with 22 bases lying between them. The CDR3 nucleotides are TGTGCCAGCACCCCATCCGTCCGGCCAACCAGCTATGGCTACACCTTC. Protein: CASTPSVRPTSYGYTF.

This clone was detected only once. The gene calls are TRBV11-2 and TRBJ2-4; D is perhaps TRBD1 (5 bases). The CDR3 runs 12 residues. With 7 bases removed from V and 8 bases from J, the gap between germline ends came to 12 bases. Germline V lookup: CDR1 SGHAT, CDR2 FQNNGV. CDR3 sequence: CASTEVGDIQYF. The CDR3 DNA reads TGTGCCAGCACCGAAGTAGGGGACATTCAGTACTTC.

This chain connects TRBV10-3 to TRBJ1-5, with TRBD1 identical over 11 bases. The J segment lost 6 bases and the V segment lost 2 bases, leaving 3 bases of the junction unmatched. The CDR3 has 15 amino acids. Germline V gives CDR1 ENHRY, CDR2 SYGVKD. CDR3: CAISEGQGARQPQHF. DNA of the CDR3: TGTGCCATCAGTGAGGGACAGGGGGCGCGTCAGCCCCAGCATTTT.